The 24 T cell receptor beta chains given below trace back to one sample, sequenced in a study of blood T cell repertoires in COVID-19 (dated by TCRdb to the early 2020s). The library was built by means of the immunoSEQ multiplex PCR assay. TCRdb's version of the immuneACCESS table is confined to in-frame rearrangements and falls short of the full clone set. An unresolved V gene accounts for under half of the shortfall where checked; the remainder is of unknown origin. The sample has approximately 130,000 clones on record, about four fifths of them singletons. The ten largest clones add up to about 9.6% of the sample. Sequenced input: peripheral blood. The receptors shown here come from a middle-aged man with active or convalescent COVID-19.

This clone was seen just once. The V call is TRBV11-2, the J call TRBJ2-1; 10 bases align to TRBD2. The CDR3 sequence is 19 residues long. Germline V gives CDR1 SGHAT, CDR2 FQNNGV. V lost 1 base and J lost 6; bases outside the gene matches: 15. CDR3 DNA sequence: TGTGCCAGCAGCTTAGGGGCTCCAGCGGGGGGGTTTCATTCCAATGAGCAGTTCTTC. Protein: CASSLGAPAGGFHSNEQFF.

The chain couples TRBV7-9 to TRBJ2-7; no reliable D call. Germline CDR1 and CDR2: SEHNR and FQNEAQ (reference sequence). V was clipped by 5 bases and J by 2 bases, with 4 bases between them. This CDR3 spans 11 amino acids. The DNA of the CDR3 is TGTGCCAGCAGCCGTACCTACGAGCAGTACTTC. Amino acid sequence: CASSRTYEQYF. Looking up the rest from reference TRBV7-9 and TRBJ2-7 gives the full variable domain: DTGVSQNPRHKITKRGQNVTFRCDPISEHNRLYWYRQTLGQGPEFLTYFQNEAQLEKSRLLSDRFSAERPKGSFSTLEIQRTEQGDSAMYLCASSRTYEQYFGPGTRLTVT.

The chain is built from TRBV29-1 and TRBJ1-1, with D possibly TRBD1 on 6 matching bases. V was cut by 5 bases and J by 1 base, with 11 bases left in between. The CDR3 runs 13 residues. CDR1 SQVTM and CDR2 ANQGSEA come from the germline V gene. As DNA, the CDR3 is TGCAGCGTTAGGACAGCCGAGAACACTGAAGCTTTCTTT. This encodes CSVRTAENTEAFF.

The chain joins TRBV30 to TRBJ2-3; 8 positions match TRBD1. The CDR3 is made up of 13 amino acids. From germline, CDR1 is GTSNPN and CDR2 SVGIG (reference sequence). The ends lost 5 bases at V and 4 bases at J; junction bases unmatched: 5. The CDR3 sequence: CAWSGGRPDTQYF. The CDR3 coding sequence is TGTGCCTGGTCAGGGGGCCGACCAGATACGCAGTATTTT.

This clone was observed many times. The chain combines TRBV2 with TRBJ2-2, with 7 nucleotides matching TRBD2. There are 15 residues in the CDR3. Looked up from germline, CDR1 is SNHLY and CDR2 is FYNNEI. The J segment lost 4 bases and the V segment lost 5 bases, leaving 7 bases of the junction unmatched. This CDR3 is CASSQTRLATGELFF. DNA of the CDR3: TGTGCCAGCAGTCAAACTAGACTAGCCACCGGGGAGCTGTTTTTT.

The chain recombines TRBV10-3 with TRBJ2-1; the match to TRBD1 covers 8 bases. This CDR3 has 15 amino acids. After removal of 4 bases from V and 4 bases from J, the junction contained 6 bases not matched to a gene. Germline V CDR1 and CDR2: ENHRY, SYGVKD. The CDR3 loop is CAISGGDRGYNEQFF. The DNA of the CDR3 is TGTGCCATCAGTGGTGGAGACAGGGGATACAATGAGCAGTTCTTC.

A few counts support this clone. The genes are TRBV5-5 and TRBJ2-1; D remains ambiguous. Trimming cost V 1 base and J 2 bases, with 7 bases left between them. CDR1 and CDR2 (germline): SGHKS, YYEKEE (reference sequence). CDR3 length: 14 residues. CDR3 sequence: CASSLLDPYNEQFF. The CDR3 DNA follows: TGTGCCAGCAGCTTGCTAGACCCCTACAATGAGCAGTTCTTC.

The CDR3 nucleotides are TGTGCCAGCAGCAAACCGGACAGGGAGTATGGCTACACCTTC. It codes for CASSKPDREYGYTF. This rearrangement joins TRBV5-4 to TRBJ1-2; 8 nucleotides match TRBD1. This CDR3 has 14 residues. J was trimmed by 5 bases and V by 4 bases; bases with no gene match: 7. Germline-derived CDR1 and CDR2 are SGHNT and YYREEE (reference sequence).

This clone was counted a few times. The gene calls are TRBV7-9 and TRBJ1-5; TRBD1 aligns across 8 bases. The CDR3 is 16 amino acids. Germline CDR1 and CDR2: SEHNR and FQNEAQ (reference sequence). The ends lost 5 bases at V and 0 bases at J; junction bases unmatched: 6. The CDR3 region is CASSVGTGSSNQPQHF. The CDR3, as DNA: TGTGCCAGCAGCGTGGGGACAGGATCTAGCAATCAGCCCCAGCATTTT.

This chain joins TRBV30 and TRBJ1-2, with D hard to call. Germline CDR1 GTSNPN, CDR2 SVGIG (reference sequence). The length of the CDR3 is 13 residues. V was trimmed by 2 bases and J by 4 bases, leaving 11 bases between them. CDR3 sequence (DNA): TGTGCCTGGAGTCCCCAGGTTTCCTATGGCTACACCTTC. Amino acid sequence: CAWSPQVSYGYTF.

The chain recombines TRBV2 with TRBJ2-1; the match to TRBD2 covers 10 bases. Germline lookup yields CDR1 SNHLY and CDR2 FYNNEI. The length of the CDR3 is 15 residues. V dropped 8 bases and J dropped 6; count of bases not matched to a gene: 10. The CDR3: CASSLSGGASNEQFF. CDR3 nucleotides: TGTGCCAGCTCGCTGAGCGGGGGGGCCTCCAATGAGCAGTTCTTC.

In its sample, this clone was seen a few times. CDR3 region: CASRAFAGGYNEQFF. The CDR3 region has the DNA TGTGCCAGCAGAGCCTTCGCGGGGGGGTACAATGAGCAGTTCTTC. The V and J genes are TRBV6-5 and TRBJ2-1; 9 bases are shared with TRBD2. Germline CDR1 MNHEY, CDR2 SVGAGI. The V and J ends lost 6 bases and 4 bases, in that order; junction bases with no gene match: 7. CDR3 size: 15 residues.

The chain employs TRBV19 and TRBJ1-2; 7 bases fit TRBD1. The CDR3 is 16 amino acids. Trimming took 6 bases from V and 2 from J; bases not matched to a gene: 12. Germline values: CDR1 LNHDA, CDR2 SQIVND (reference sequence). The CDR3 is CASSSRRAGGNYGYTF. CDR3 DNA: TGTGCCAGTAGCTCCAGGCGGGCAGGGGGAAACTATGGCTACACCTTC.

V gene TRBV9 combines with J gene TRBJ1-6, with 8 bases fitting TRBD1. Germline CDR1 reads SGDLS; CDR2 reads YYNGEE. This CDR3 is built from 14 residues. V gave up 0 bases and J gave up 7 bases; unmatched junction bases: 0. CDR3: CASSVGTGNSPLHF. The CDR3 DNA reads as TGTGCCAGCAGCGTAGGGACAGGGAATTCACCCCTCCACTTT.

V is TRBV7-9 and J is TRBJ1-4; maybe TRBD1 (6 bases). The CDR3 has 13 amino acids. Germline V lookup: CDR1 SEHNR, CDR2 FQNEAQ (reference sequence). Deletions cut 5 bases from V and 15 bases from J, with 19 bases between. The CDR3 DNA reads as TGTGCCAGCAGCGGAAAACGGACAGAGGCGGTGTTTTTT. Amino acid sequence: CASSGKRTEAVFF.

The V gene is TRBV5-1, the J gene TRBJ2-3; TRBD2 matches at 11 bases. Germline V gives CDR1 SGHRS, CDR2 YFSETQ. The ends lost 1 base at V and 1 base at J; junction bases unmatched: 2. The CDR3 loop spans 16 amino acids. As DNA, the CDR3 is TGCGCCAGCAGCTTGACTAGCGGGGGAGGCACAGATACGCAGTATTTT. Translating gives CASSLTSGGGTDTQYF.

The CDR3 sequence: CASSSGQGRAYEQYF. In DNA form, the CDR3 reads TGTGCCAGCAGCTCGGGACAGGGTCGGGCCTACGAGCAGTACTTC. The chain uses TRBV7-2 and TRBJ2-7; 9 bases align to TRBD1. The CDR3 runs to 15 residues. V lost 4 bases to trimming and J lost 2 bases; unmatched junction nucleotides: 6. The germline V gene has CDR1 SGHTA and CDR2 FQGNSA.

The chain couples TRBV7-9 to TRBJ2-7, with 7 bases matching TRBD1. The CDR3 totals 13 residues. Germline lookup yields CDR1 SEHNR and CDR2 FQNEAQ (reference sequence). CDR3 in DNA: TGTGCTTCGAGGGGGCTAGGTTCTGGGGAGCAGTACTTC. Protein: CASRGLGSGEQYF.

This clone has a handful of counts. The chain has TRBV27 and TRBJ2-2, with 11 bases that match TRBD1. With V trimmed by 3 bases and J by 7 bases, 4 bases remained unmatched. CDR1 and CDR2 from the germline V gene are MNHEY and SMNVEV (reference sequence). The CDR3 contains 15 residues. The CDR3 spells CASSLGGTGGGELFF. In DNA form, the CDR3 reads TGTGCCAGCAGTTTGGGGGGGACAGGGGGCGGGGAGCTGTTTTTT.

J is TRBJ2-3 and V is TRBV27, with no clear D. The CDR3 is 14 residues long. Germline V gene data show CDR1 as MNHEY and CDR2 as SMNVEV (reference sequence). Trimming removed 2 bases from V and 4 bases from J, with 10 bases in between. The CDR3 region is CASSLTGQADTQYF. The CDR3 bases are TGTGCCAGCAGTTTAACGGGTCAAGCAGATACGCAGTATTTT.

This chain links TRBV5-4 with TRBJ2-3; 15 nucleotides agree with TRBD2. Germline loops: CDR1 SGHNT, CDR2 YYREEE (reference sequence). The CDR3 length is 17 residues. Trimming at V came to 5 bases and at J to 5 bases, leaving 9 bases not matched to a gene. CDR3 DNA sequence: TGTGCCAGCAGTTCGCAGGGACTAGCGGGGGGAAGAGATACGCAGTATTTT. Translation: CASSSQGLAGGRDTQYF.

Remarks on this clone: This same CDR3 is encoded by further DNA sequences in the sample. V gene TRBV7-3 combines with J gene TRBJ2-1; no definite D call. CDR1 and CDR2 from the germline V gene are SGHTA and FQGTGA. V was clipped by 0 bases and J by 6 bases, with 3 bases between them. The CDR3 loop spans 12 amino acids. The CDR3 reads CASSLTRNEQFF. As DNA, the CDR3 is TGTGCCAGCAGCTTAACGCGCAATGAGCAGTTCTTC.

The chain carries TRBV18 and TRBJ1-5; 9 bases line up with TRBD1. Germline-derived CDR1 and CDR2 are KGHSH and LQKENI. The CDR3 totals 13 residues. Trimming removed 2 bases from V and 16 bases from J; junction bases left unmatched: 9. For the CDR3, the DNA is TGTGCCAGCTCACCATGGCCGGGACAGGGCGTCCATTTT. This codes for CASSPWPGQGVHF. The full variable domain, with the rest looked up from reference TRBV18 and TRBJ1-5, is NAGVMQNPRHLVRRRGQEARLRCSPMKGHSHVYWYRQLPEEGLKFMVYLQKENIIDESGMPKERFSAEFPKEGPSILRIQQVVRGDSAAYFCASSPWPGQGVHFGDGTRLSIL.

This clone was recorded only once. This chain uses TRBV7-6 with TRBJ2-5; perhaps TRBD2 as D (6 bases). The CDR3 runs 16 residues. Trimming stripped 4 bases from V and 4 bases from J, with 19 bases between. Looked up from germline, CDR1 is SGHVS and CDR2 is FNYEAQ. The CDR3 DNA is TGTGCCAGCAGCTCTATGGGCGGGGCGGTGGGAGAGACCCAGTACTTC. Amino acids: CASSSMGGAVGETQYF.